A selection of T cell receptor beta chains follows, all from one sample in a study of shared clonotypes between healthy human individuals. Data came from immunoSEQ multiplex PCR; TCRdb stores just in-frame clones and leaves some out. Of 2 million to 2.5 million clones in the sample, more than 80% were seen once. The specimen was naive CD4+ T cells from PBMCs. These receptors were collected from a young man in good health. Some clones in this sample may be carry-over from other donors' samples. Both conserved end residues are part of each CDR3. Each record gives: J gene, D gene, V gene, clone size, CDR3 DNA, CDR3 protein. D genes are given only for firm matches. Where a row states a size, it is once, few, many or the class of an expanded clone; other rows omit it.

>TRBJ1-2|-|TRBV4-2|-
TGTGCCAGCAGCCAAGATAGTAGACAGCCCTATGGCTACACCTTC
CASSQDSRQPYGYTF
>TRBJ2-1|-|TRBV7-8|-
TGTGCCAGCAGCTTGGACTATAACAATGAGCAGTTCTTC
CASSLDYNNEQFF
>TRBJ1-5|-|TRBV28|-
TGTGCCAGCAGTTCTCTGGTCGGGCAGGGTGGGCAGCCCCAGCATTTT
CASSSLVGQGGQPQHF
>TRBJ2-3|TRBD2|TRBV19|-
TGTGCCAGTAGTATTCCTAGCGGACTAACAGATACGCAGTATTTT
CASSIPSGLTDTQYF
>TRBJ2-7|-|TRBV27|once
TGTGCCAGCAGAGCCGAGGGTTACGAGCAGTACTTC
CASRAEGYEQYF
>TRBJ2-7|-|TRBV27|-
TGTGCCAGCAGTCGGACCCAAGGGGGGCGCGAGCAGTACTTC
CASSRTQGGREQYF
>TRBJ2-1|TRBD2|TRBV7-2|-
TGTGCCAGCAGCTTAGAAGGGACTAGCGGGAAGAGGCAGTTCTTC
CASSLEGTSGKRQFF
>TRBJ2-3|-|TRBV6-5|-
TGTGCCAGCAGTTACGGGATGGGAGATACGCAGTATTTT
CASSYGMGDTQYF
>TRBJ2-5|-|TRBV7-2|-
TGTGCCAGCAGCACCCGTACGAAGACCCAGTACTTC
CASSTRTKTQYF
>TRBJ1-2|-|TRBV2|-
TGTGCCAGCAGTGCAGGGAACTATGGCTACACCTTC
CASSAGNYGYTF
>TRBJ2-1|TRBD1|TRBV30|-
TGTGCCTGGAGTGTACGACACAGGGGGGTACCTAACCGGTACAATGAGCAGTTCTTC
CAWSVRHRGVPNRYNEQFF
>TRBJ1-2|-|TRBV27|-
TGTGCCAGCAGTTTAGCAGTAAACTATGGCTACACCTTC
CASSLAVNYGYTF
>TRBJ1-4|-|TRBV5-1|-
TGCGCCAGCAGCTCTCGCACGGGGGATGAAAAACTGTTTTTT
CASSSRTGDEKLFF
>TRBJ2-5|-|TRBV7-2|-
TGTGCCAGCAGCTTACGGCGAGAGACCCAGTACTTC
CASSLRRETQYF
>TRBJ2-5|TRBD2|TRBV5-1|-
TGCGCCAGCAGCAGCTTGGTAGCGGGAGAGTCCCAAGAGACCCAGTACTTC
CASSSLVAGESQETQYF
>TRBJ2-7|-|TRBV12-2|-
TGTGCAAGTCGCTTAGGGGTCGGAGGTTACGAGCAGTACTTC
CASRLGVGGYEQYF
>TRBJ2-5|-|TRBV5-1|-
TGCGCCAGCAGCCCCATGAGGGGCGAAGAGACCCAGTACTTC
CASSPMRGEETQYF
>TRBJ2-6|-|TRBV11-2|-
TGTGCCAGCAGCCCCATGGCGGCTGGGGCCAACGTCCTGACTTTC
CASSPMAAGANVLTF
>TRBJ1-4|-|TRBV11-2|-
TGTGCCAGCAGCTTAGCTTCTCTCGCCCAGGGACCCGAAGGGGAACTGTTTTTT
CASSLASLAQGPEGELFF
>TRBJ1-4|-|TRBV30|once
TGTGCCTGGACCCAAGCAGAAGGGAAACTGTTTTTT
CAWTQAEGKLFF
>TRBJ2-7|-|TRBV7-2|-
TGTGCCAGCAGCTTAAAAGGCCCCTACGAGCAGTACTTC
CASSLKGPYEQYF
>TRBJ1-2|TRBD1|TRBV7-9|-
TGTGCCAGCAGCCGCGGGACAGGGGGCCCCTATGGCTACACCTTC
CASSRGTGGPYGYTF